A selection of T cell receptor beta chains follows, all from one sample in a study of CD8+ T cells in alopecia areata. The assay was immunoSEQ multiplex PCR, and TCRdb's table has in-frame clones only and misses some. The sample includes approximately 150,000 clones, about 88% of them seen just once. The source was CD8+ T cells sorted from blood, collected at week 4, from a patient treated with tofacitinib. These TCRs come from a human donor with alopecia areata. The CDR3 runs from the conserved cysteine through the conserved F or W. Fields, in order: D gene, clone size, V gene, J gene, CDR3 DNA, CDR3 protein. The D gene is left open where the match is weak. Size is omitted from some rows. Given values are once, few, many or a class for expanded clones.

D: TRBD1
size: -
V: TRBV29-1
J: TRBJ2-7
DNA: TGCAGCGTTGTCCGGACAGGAGCTTACGAGCAGTACTTC
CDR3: CSVVRTGAYEQYF

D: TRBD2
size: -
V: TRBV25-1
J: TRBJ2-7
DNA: TGTGCCAGCAGTGAGGGGGGGAGTCGGTACGAGCAGTACTTC
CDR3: CASSEGGSRYEQYF

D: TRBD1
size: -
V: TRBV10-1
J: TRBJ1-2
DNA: TGCGCCAGCAGTGAGGCCGGGACAGCTTATGGCTACACCTTC
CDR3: CASSEAGTAYGYTF

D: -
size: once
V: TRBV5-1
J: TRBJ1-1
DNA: TGCGCCAGCAGCTTGGACCAGGGCAACACTGAAGCTTTCTTT
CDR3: CASSLDQGNTEAFF

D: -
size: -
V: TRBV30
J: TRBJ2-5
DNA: TGTGCCTGGAGTGGAACCGCAGAGACCCAGTACTTC
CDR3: CAWSGTAETQYF

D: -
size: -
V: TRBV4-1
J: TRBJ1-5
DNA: TGCGCCAGCAGTCCACCCCCGGGGCAGGGTTCGGGAAATCAGCCCCAGCATTTT
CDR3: CASSPPPGQGSGNQPQHF

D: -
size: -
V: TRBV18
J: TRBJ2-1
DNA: TGTGCCAGCTCACCTCGGGGCCCCGACAGCTCCTACAATGAGCAGTTCTTC
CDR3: CASSPRGPDSSYNEQFF

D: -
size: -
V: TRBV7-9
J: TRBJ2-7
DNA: TGTGCCAGCAGCTTAGCCGGGACATCCTACGAGCAGTACTTC
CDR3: CASSLAGTSYEQYF

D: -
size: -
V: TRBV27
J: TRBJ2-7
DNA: TGTGCCAGCAGTTTATGGCCCTCCATTTACGAGCAGTACTTC
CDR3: CASSLWPSIYEQYF

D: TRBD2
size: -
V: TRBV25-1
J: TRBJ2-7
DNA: TGTGCCAGCAGTGGGGACGGGGGGTACGAGCAGTACTTC
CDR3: CASSGDGGYEQYF

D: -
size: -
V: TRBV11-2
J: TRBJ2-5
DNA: TGTGCCAGCAGGCAGGCGGCGGAACAAGAGACCCAGTACTTC
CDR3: CASRQAAEQETQYF

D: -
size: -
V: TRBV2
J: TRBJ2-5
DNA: TGTGCCATAAAGGGGACCCAGTACTTC
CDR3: CAIKGTQYF

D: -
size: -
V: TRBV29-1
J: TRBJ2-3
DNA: TGCAGCGTTGTTCAGGGTTCGACAGATACGCAGTATTTT
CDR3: CSVVQGSTDTQYF

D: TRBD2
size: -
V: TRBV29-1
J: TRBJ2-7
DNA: TGCAGCGTTCTAGGGGGACTAGCGGGAGGGTACTACGAGCAGTACTTC
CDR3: CSVLGGLAGGYYEQYF

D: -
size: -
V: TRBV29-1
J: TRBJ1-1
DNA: TGCAGCGTTGAAGGGGTGGGGCAGGTGCGTTACACTGAAGCTTTCTTT
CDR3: CSVEGVGQVRYTEAFF

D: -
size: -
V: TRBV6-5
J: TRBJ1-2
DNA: TGTGCCGTCCGGGCTAACTATGGCTACACCTTC
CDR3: CAVRANYGYTF

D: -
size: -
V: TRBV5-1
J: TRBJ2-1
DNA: TGCGCCAGCAAAGAGACTAGCTCCTACAATGAGCAGTTCTTC
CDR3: CASKETSSYNEQFF

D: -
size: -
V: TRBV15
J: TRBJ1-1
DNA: TGTGCCACCAGCGACGACCCCACTGAAGCTTTCTTT
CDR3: CATSDDPTEAFF

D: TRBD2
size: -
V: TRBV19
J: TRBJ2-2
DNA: TGTGCCAGTAACGCCGGGAGGGCCGGGGAGCTGTTTTTT
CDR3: CASNAGRAGELFF

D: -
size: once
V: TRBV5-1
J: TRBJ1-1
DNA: TGCGCCAGCAGCACCGACAGTCGGCAATATGCTGAAGCTTTCTTT
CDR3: CASSTDSRQYAEAFF

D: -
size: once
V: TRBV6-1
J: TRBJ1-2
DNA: TGTGCCAGCCACGCCGGGTCGGAAGGCTACACCTTC
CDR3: CASHAGSEGYTF

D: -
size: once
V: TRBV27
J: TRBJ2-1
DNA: TGTGCCAGCAGCCATGGACTGAACAATGAGCAGTTCTTC
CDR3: CASSHGLNNEQFF